This is a list of T cell receptor beta chains from one sample in a study of blood T cell repertoires in COVID-19. Profiled with immunoSEQ multiplex PCR; TCRdb holds only in-frame clones, not every one. The sample lists 170,000 or so clones; more than 75% were seen once. The material sequenced was peripheral blood. The origin of the receptors is a man in his forties or fifties with active or convalescent COVID-19. CDR3s include the opening cysteine and the closing phenylalanine or tryptophan. D genes are given only for firm matches. For some rows the clone size is stated as once, few or many, or as a class when expanded; others skip it.

>-|TRBJ1-5|TRBV5-6|-
TGTGCCAGCAGCTTCGGGGGGTTGAGCAATCAGCCCCAGCATTTT
CASSFGGLSNQPQHF
>TRBD1|TRBJ2-7|TRBV6-5|-
TGTGCCAGCAGTTATTCTCCGGGACAGGGGGCGCGTGAGCAGTACTTC
CASSYSPGQGAREQYF
>-|TRBJ2-7|TRBV3-1/TRBV3-2|-
TGTGCCAGCAGCCAAGATCTCGGGGACGAGCAGTACTTC
CASSQDLGDEQYF
>-|TRBJ2-1|TRBV5-1|-
TGCGCCAGCCAGCTGGACAGTTACAATGAGCAGTTCTTC
CASQLDSYNEQFF
>-|TRBJ2-3|TRBV28|once
TGTGCCAGCAGTCCCGTCGTCCCCACAGATACGCAGTATTTT
CASSPVVPTDTQYF
>TRBD1|TRBJ1-1|TRBV19|-
TGTGCCAGTAGTAGTAAGCCACAGGGGTCCGCTGAAGCTTTCTTT
CASSSKPQGSAEAFF
>-|TRBJ1-4|TRBV5-1|-
TGCGCCAGCAGTAGGTCAGGAGGGGTTGAAAAACTGTTTTTT
CASSRSGGVEKLFF
>-|TRBJ1-3|TRBV4-3|-
TGCGCCAGCAGCCAAGATTTTCGGACAACTGGAAACACCATATATTTT
CASSQDFRTTGNTIYF
>-|TRBJ1-1|TRBV15|-
TGTGCCACCAGCAGAGCTTGGGGCAGCACTGAAGCTTTCTTT
CATSRAWGSTEAFF
>-|TRBJ1-3|TRBV19|-
TGTGCCAGTAGCCTGATACAGGGTTCGGGAAACACCATATATTTT
CASSLIQGSGNTIYF
>TRBD1|TRBJ2-7|TRBV11-3|-
TGTGCCAGCAGCCAATATAATGACAGGGGGCCCTACGAGCAGTACTTC
CASSQYNDRGPYEQYF
>TRBD2|TRBJ2-7|TRBV7-8|-
TGTGCCAGCAGCTTCGGGAGTGAGCGGGGGCGCGGGCAGCAGTACTTC
CASSFGSERGRGQQYF
>-|TRBJ2-1|TRBV30|few
TGTGCCTGGAGTGTACGGGGAGATGAGCAGTTCTTC
CAWSVRGDEQFF
>TRBD1|TRBJ1-1|TRBV20-1|-
TGCAGTGCGAGGGACAGTCCAGCTTTCTTT
CSARDSPAFF
>-|TRBJ1-1|TRBV15|-
TGTGCCACCAGCAAAATGAAGACAGCGAACACTGAAGCTTTCTTT
CATSKMKTANTEAFF
>TRBD1|TRBJ1-6|TRBV29-1|-
TGCAGCGTTCTCCTCGGGGGACAGTATAATTCACCCCTCCACTTT
CSVLLGGQYNSPLHF
>-|TRBJ1-1|TRBV4-2|-
TGTGCCAGCAGCCAAGGGAGGAACACTGAAGCTTTCTTT
CASSQGRNTEAFF
>-|TRBJ2-2|TRBV5-8|-
TGTGCCAGCAGCTCGGGACACGCGAACACCGGGGAGCTGTTTTTT
CASSSGHANTGELFF
>-|TRBJ1-5|TRBV11-2|-
TGTGCCAGCAGCGCTGGGACACTTAATCAGCCCCAGCATTTT
CASSAGTLNQPQHF
>-|TRBJ2-7|TRBV4-3|-
TGCGCCAGCAGCCAAGATCTCGGGGTCTACGAGCAGTACTTC
CASSQDLGVYEQYF
>-|TRBJ1-2|TRBV5-1|-
TGCGCCAGCAGCTGGACAGAACCTAACTATGGCTACACCTTC
CASSWTEPNYGYTF
>-|TRBJ1-2|TRBV29-1|-
TGCAGCGTCGATCCAGGCTACTATGGCTACACCTTC
CSVDPGYYGYTF
>TRBD1|TRBJ2-3|TRBV9|-
TGTGCCAGCAGCGAGGGGACAGTTGATATGACAGATACGCAGTATTTT
CASSEGTVDMTDTQYF
>-|TRBJ1-1|TRBV11-2|-
TGTGCCAGCAGCTTAGCTCCTGGCGGTACTGAAGCTTTCTTT
CASSLAPGGTEAFF
>-|TRBJ1-1|TRBV12-3/TRBV12-4|-
TGTGCCAGCAGTTTCTGGAACACTGAAGCTTTCTTT
CASSFWNTEAFF
>-|TRBJ1-3|TRBV5-1|-
TGCGCCAGCAGCTCGACAGCCTCCTCTGGAAACACCATATATTTT
CASSSTASSGNTIYF
>TRBD1|TRBJ2-7|TRBV19|once
TGTGCCAGTAGTTCCTCCGGGACAGGCTTCTACGAGCAGTACTTC
CASSSSGTGFYEQYF
>TRBD2|TRBJ2-3|TRBV5-1|-
TGCGCCAGCAGCCAACAAGCGGGGGGTGCAGATACGCAGTATTTT
CASSQQAGGADTQYF
>-|TRBJ1-1|TRBV30|few
TGTGCCTGGAGTGTACTCCTCGGGGAAACTGAAGCTTTCTTT
CAWSVLLGETEAFF
>TRBD1|TRBJ2-1|TRBV7-2|-
TGTGCCAGCAGCCCTACAGGGGGGAGATACAATGAGCAGTTCTTC
CASSPTGGRYNEQFF
>-|TRBJ2-7|TRBV4-1|-
TGCGCCAGCAGCCCTACCCCGGGAGACTACGAGCAGTACTTC
CASSPTPGDYEQYF
>-|TRBJ1-6|TRBV4-2|-
TGTGCCAGCAGCCAAGACTGGGCCCATTATTCACCCCTCCACTTT
CASSQDWAHYSPLHF
>-|TRBJ1-1|TRBV3-1/TRBV3-2|few
TGTGCCAGCAGCCGCTCGGAAACAGAGAACACTGAAGCTTTCTTT
CASSRSETENTEAFF
>TRBD1|TRBJ2-1|TRBV30|-
TGTGCCTGGACAACGGGACAGGGGTTTGGTGAGCAGTTCTTC
CAWTTGQGFGEQFF
>-|TRBJ1-1|TRBV30|-
TGTGCCTGGACTTTCACACAGCTCAACACTGAAGCTTTCTTT
CAWTFTQLNTEAFF